This T cell receptor beta chain emerged from a study of cytomegalovirus exposure and HLA in healthy donors. Findings and caveats of the study: The HLA-A and HLA-B alleles of most subjects were reportedly predicted accurately from TCR beta sequences. Researchers had no immune exposure information except CMV serostatus available. Later genetic work tied a missense DCLRE1C variant to beta-chain V and J trimming.

Primers: 60 Vbeta forward and 13 Jbeta reverse. The table came from immunoSEQ multiplex PCR; TCRdb's copy has only in-frame clones and leaves some out. The sample contains 100,000 to 150,000 clones, roughly 78% of which appear only once. The germline V gene has CDR1 SNHLY and CDR2 FYNNEI. V lost 8 bases and J lost 5, with 10 bases in between. CDR3 length: 12 amino acids. Notes on this clone: Antigen unknown.

The study sampled nominally healthy donors, though unrecorded immune exposures were likely. The sequencing input was PBMCs. The V gene is TRBV2, the J gene TRBJ1-5; no firm D call. This receptor was obtained from a man between 25 and 39 years old in good health and CMV-seropositive. CDR3 nucleotides: TGTGCCAGCTCACGGTACGATCAGCCCCAGCATTTT. Amino acid sequence: CASSRYDQPQHF. Full variable domain (remainder filled in from reference TRBV2 and TRBJ1-5): EPEVTQTPSHQVTQMGQEVILRCVPISNHLYFYWYRQILGQKVEFLVSFYNNEISEKSEIFDDQFSVERPDGSNFTLKIRSTKLEDSAMYFCASSRYDQPQHFGDGTRLSIL.